The present T cell receptor beta chain was sequenced within a study of T cell changes during pregnancy in multiple sclerosis. Using immunoSEQ multiplex PCR, the repertoire was profiled, and TCRdb retains in-frame clones only, with some absent. The table lists 85,000 to 100,000 clones, approximately 92% of them singletons. The V end was cut by 2 bases, the J end by 7 bases, with 11 bases between. Per the germline V gene, CDR1 is SEHNR and CDR2 is FQNEAQ (reference sequence). The CDR3 loop spans 13 amino acids. The starting material was peripheral blood, obtained after pregnancy. The clonotype comes from a female donor with multiple sclerosis, enrolled in a pregnancy study. The chain joins TRBV7-9 to TRBJ1-2, with D possibly being TRBD1 (6 bases). CDR3 protein: CASSLREGGGYTF. The CDR3 coding sequence is TGTGCCAGCAGCTTAAGGGAAGGGGGTGGCTACACCTTC.